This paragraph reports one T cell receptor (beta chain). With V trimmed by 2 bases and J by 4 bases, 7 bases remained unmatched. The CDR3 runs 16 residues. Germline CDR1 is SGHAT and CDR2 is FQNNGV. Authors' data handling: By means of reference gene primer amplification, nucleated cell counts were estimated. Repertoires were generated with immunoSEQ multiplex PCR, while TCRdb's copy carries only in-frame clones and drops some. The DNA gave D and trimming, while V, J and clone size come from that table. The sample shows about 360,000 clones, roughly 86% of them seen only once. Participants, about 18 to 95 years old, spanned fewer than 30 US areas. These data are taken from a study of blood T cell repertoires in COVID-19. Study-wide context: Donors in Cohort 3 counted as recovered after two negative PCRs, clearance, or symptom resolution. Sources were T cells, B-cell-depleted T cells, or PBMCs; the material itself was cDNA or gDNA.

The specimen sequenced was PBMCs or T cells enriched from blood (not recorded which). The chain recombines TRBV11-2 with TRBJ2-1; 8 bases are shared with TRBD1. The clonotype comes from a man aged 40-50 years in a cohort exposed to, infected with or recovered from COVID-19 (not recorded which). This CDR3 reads CASSLRTGLGYNEQFF. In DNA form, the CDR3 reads TGTGCCAGCAGCTTAAGGACAGGGTTGGGGTACAATGAGCAGTTCTTC.